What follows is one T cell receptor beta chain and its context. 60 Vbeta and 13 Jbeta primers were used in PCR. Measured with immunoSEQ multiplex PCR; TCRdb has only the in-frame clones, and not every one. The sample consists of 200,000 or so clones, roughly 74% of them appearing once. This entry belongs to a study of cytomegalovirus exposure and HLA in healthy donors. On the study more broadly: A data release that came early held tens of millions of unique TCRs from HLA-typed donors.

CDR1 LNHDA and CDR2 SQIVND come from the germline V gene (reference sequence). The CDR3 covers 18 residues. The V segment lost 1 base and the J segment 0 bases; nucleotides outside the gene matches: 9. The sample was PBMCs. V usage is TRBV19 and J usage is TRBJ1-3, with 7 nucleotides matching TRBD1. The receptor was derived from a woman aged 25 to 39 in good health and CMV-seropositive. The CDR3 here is CASSIGGTAEYSGNTIYF. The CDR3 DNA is TGTGCCAGTAGTATAGGAGGGACAGCGGAGTACTCTGGAAACACCATATATTTT.